This TCR beta chain was captured by sequencing in a study of blood T cell repertoires in COVID-19. Overall study: Samples representing acute and convalescent COVID-19 were sourced from the United States, Italy and Spain.

Assay: immunoSEQ multiplex PCR; the TCRdb copy retains only in-frame clones and omits some. The data contain roughly 330,000 clones, 70% to 90% of them singletons. Membership in each cohort depended on participant-reported clinical history. The receptor's source is a woman aged 30 to 39 who had recovered from COVID-19. Source material: PBMCs or T cells enriched from blood (not recorded which).

DNA for the CDR3: TGTGCCAGCAGTAGTTGGGCAGGGCTGAACACTGAAGCTTTCTTT. It translates to CASSSWAGLNTEAFF. V gene TRBV11-2 combines with J gene TRBJ1-1; tentative D call: TRBD1 (5 bases). The CDR3 is made up of 15 amino acids. Germline loops: CDR1 SGHAT, CDR2 FQNNGV. The V end was cut by 6 bases, the J end by 0 bases, with 14 bases between.